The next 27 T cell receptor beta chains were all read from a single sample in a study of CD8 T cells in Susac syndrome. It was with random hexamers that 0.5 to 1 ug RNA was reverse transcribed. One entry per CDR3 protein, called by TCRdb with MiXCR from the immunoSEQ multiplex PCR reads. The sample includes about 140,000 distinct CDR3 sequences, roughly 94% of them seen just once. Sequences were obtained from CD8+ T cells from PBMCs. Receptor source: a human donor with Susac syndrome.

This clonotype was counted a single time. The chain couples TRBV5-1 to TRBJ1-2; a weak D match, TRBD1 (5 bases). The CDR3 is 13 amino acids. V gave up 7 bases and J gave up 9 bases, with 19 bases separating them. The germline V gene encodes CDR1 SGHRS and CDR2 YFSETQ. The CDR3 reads CASSPDTRSSYTF. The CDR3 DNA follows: TGCGCCAGCTCCCCGGACACCCGGTCCAGCTACACCTTC.

CDR3 loop: CSARDPEGTGTYEQYF. The CDR3 nucleotides read TGCAGTGCTAGAGATCCAGAAGGTACAGGGACCTACGAGCAGTACTTC. The chain carries TRBV20-1 and TRBJ2-7; perhaps TRBD1 as D (6 bases). Trimming pared 0 bases from V and 2 bases from J, leaving 17 bases between. Germline assignment: CDR1 DFQATT and CDR2 SNEGSKA (reference sequence). The CDR3 spans 16 residues.

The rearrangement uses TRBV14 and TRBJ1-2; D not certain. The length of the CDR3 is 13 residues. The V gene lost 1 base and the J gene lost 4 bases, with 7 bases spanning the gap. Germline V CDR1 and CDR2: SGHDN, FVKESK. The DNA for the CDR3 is TGTGCCAGCAGCCAAGTTAGTACCTATGGCTACACCTTC. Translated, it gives CASSQVSTYGYTF.

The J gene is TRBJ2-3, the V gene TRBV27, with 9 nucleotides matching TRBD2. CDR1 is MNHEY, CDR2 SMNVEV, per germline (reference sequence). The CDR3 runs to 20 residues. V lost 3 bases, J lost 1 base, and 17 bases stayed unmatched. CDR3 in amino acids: CASSFHTPSGTLGGTDTQYF. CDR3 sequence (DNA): TGTGCCAGCAGTTTCCATACCCCTAGCGGGACCTTGGGGGGCACAGATACGCAGTATTTT.

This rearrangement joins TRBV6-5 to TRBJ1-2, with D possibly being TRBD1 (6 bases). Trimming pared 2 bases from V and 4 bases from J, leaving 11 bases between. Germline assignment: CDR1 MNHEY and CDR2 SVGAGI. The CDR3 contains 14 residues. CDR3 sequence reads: CASSYGPTGYGYTF. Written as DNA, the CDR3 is TGTGCCAGCAGTTACGGTCCGACAGGCTATGGCTACACCTTC.

This CDR3 is CAWRMDSPNNEQFF. The CDR3 nucleotides read TGTGCCTGGAGGATGGACAGCCCCAACAATGAGCAGTTCTTC. The V call is TRBV30, the J call TRBJ2-1; weak D call: TRBD1 (6 bases). V lost 3 bases to trimming and J lost 5 bases, with 14 bases between them. The germline gives CDR1 GTSNPN, CDR2 SVGIG (reference sequence). The CDR3 is 14 amino acids.

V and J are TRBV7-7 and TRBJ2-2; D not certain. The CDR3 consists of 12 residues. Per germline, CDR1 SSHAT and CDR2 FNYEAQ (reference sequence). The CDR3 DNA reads TGTGCTAGTCGCGCAGACACCGGGGAGCTGTTTTTT. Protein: CASRADTGELFF.

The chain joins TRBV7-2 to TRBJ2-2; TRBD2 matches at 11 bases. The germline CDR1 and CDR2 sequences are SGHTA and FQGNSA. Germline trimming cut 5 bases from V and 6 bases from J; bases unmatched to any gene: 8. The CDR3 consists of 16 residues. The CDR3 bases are TGTGCCAGCAGCATCCCGCCGGGACTAGCGGCCGGGGAGCTGTTTTTT. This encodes CASSIPPGLAAGELFF.

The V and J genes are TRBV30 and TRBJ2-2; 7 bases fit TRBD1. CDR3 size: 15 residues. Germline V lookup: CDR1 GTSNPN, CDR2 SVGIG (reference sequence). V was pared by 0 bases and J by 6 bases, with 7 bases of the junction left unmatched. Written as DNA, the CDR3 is TGTGCCTGGAGTGTCGCAGGGGGTTCCGCCGGGGAGCTGTTTTTT. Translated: CAWSVAGGSAGELFF.

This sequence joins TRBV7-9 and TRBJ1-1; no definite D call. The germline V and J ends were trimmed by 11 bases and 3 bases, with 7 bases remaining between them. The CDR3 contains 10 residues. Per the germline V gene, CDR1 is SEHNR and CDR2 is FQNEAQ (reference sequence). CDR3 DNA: TGTGCCCCCGGGGACACTGAAGCTTTCTTT. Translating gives CAPGDTEAFF.

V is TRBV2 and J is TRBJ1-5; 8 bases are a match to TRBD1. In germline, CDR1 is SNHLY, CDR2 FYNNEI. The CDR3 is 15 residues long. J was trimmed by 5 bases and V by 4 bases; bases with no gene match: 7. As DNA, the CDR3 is TGTGCCAGCAGTGTTTGGACAGGGACGGATCAGCCCCAGCATTTT. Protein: CASSVWTGTDQPQHF.

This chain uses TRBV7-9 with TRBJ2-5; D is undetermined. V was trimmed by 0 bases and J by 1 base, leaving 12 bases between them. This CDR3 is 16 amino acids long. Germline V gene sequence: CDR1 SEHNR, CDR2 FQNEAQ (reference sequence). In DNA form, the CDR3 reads TGTGCCAGCAGCTTAGCGCTAGAGTCTCTCCAAGAGACCCAGTACTTC. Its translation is CASSLALESLQETQYF. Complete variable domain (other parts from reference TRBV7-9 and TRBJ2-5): DTGVSQNPRHKITKRGQNVTFRCDPISEHNRLYWYRQTLGQGPEFLTYFQNEAQLEKSRLLSDRFSAERPKGSFSTLEIQRTEQGDSAMYLCASSLALESLQETQYFGPGTRLLVL.

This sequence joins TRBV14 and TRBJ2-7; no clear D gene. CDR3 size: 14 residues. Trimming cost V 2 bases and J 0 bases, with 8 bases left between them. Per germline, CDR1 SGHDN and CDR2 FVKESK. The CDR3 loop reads CASSQSRSSYEQYF. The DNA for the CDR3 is TGTGCCAGCAGCCAAAGTCGAAGCTCCTACGAGCAGTACTTC. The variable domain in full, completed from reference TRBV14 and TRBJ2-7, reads EAGVTQFPSHSVIEKGQTVTLRCDPISGHDNLYWYRRVMGKEIKFLLHFVKESKQDESGMPNNRFLAERTGGTYSTLKVQPAELEDSGVYFCASSQSRSSYEQYFGPGTRLTVT.

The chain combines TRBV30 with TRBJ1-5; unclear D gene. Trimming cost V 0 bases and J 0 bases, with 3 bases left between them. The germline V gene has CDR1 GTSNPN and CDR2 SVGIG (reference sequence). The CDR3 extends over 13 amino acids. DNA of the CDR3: TGTGCCTGGAGTGTGGGTAGCAATCAGCCCCAGCATTTT. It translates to CAWSVGSNQPQHF. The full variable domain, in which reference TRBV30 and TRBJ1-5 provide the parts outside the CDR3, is SQTIHQWPATLVQPVGSPLSLECTVEGTSNPNLYWYRQAAGRGLQLLFYSVGIGQISSEVPQNLSASRPQDRQFILSSKKLLLSDSGFYLCAWSVGSNQPQHFGDGTRLSIL.

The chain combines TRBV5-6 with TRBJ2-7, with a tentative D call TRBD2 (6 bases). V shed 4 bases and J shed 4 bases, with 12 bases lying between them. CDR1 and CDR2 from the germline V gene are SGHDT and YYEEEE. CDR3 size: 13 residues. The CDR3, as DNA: TGTGCCAGCAGCGGGAGGCATAAATACGAGCAGTACTTC. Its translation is CASSGRHKYEQYF. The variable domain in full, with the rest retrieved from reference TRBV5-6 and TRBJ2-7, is DAGVTQSPTHLIKTRGQQVTLRCSPKSGHDTVSWYQQALGQGPQFIFQYYEEEERQRGNFPDRFSGHQFPNYSSELNVNALLLGDSALYLCASSGRHKYEQYFGPGTRLTVT.

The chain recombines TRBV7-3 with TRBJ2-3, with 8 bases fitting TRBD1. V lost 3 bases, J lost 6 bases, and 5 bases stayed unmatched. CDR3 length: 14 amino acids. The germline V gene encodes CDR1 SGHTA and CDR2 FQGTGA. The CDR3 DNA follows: TGTGCCAGCAGCTTGCGGGGACAGGTCGATACGCAGTATTTT. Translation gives CASSLRGQVDTQYF.

CDR3 sequence: CASMPGWDGRFQETQYF. CDR3 bases: TGTGCCAGCATGCCGGGCTGGGACGGGAGATTCCAAGAGACCCAGTACTTC. The chain joins TRBV12-3 or TRBV12-4 to TRBJ2-5, with D perhaps matching TRBD2 (6 bases). The CDR3 is 17 residues long. The germline V and J ends were trimmed by 7 bases and 1 base, with 22 bases remaining between them.

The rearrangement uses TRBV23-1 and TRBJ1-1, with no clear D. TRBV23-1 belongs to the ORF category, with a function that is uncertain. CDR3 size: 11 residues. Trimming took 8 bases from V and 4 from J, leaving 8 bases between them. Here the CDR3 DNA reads TGCGCCAGCGGCCCGGCCACTGAAGCTTTCTTT. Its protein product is CASGPATEAFF.

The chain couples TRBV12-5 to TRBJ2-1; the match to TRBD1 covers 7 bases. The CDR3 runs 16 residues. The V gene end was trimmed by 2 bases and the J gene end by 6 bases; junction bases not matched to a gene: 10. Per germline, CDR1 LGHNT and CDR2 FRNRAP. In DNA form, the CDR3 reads TGTGCTAGTGGTTTGCCGCGACAGGGCCTGCTCAATGAGCAGTTCTTC. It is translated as CASGLPRQGLLNEQFF.

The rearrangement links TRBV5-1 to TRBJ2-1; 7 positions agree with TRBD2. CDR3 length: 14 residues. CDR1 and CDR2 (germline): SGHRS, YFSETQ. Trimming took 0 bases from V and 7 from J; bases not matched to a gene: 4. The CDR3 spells CASSLGSSGNEQFF. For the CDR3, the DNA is TGCGCCAGCAGCTTGGGTTCTAGCGGTAATGAGCAGTTCTTC.

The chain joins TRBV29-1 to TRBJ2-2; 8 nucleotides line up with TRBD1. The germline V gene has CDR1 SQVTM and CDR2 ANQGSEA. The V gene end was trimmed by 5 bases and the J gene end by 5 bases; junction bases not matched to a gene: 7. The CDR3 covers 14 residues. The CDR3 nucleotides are TGCAGCGTTCCAGGACAGGGTATAACCGGGGAGCTGTTTTTT. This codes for CSVPGQGITGELFF.

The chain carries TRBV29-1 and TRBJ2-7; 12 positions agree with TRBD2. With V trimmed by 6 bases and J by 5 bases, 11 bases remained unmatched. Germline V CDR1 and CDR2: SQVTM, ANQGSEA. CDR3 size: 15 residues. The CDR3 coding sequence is TGCAGCGTGGTCACCCTAGCGGGAGGGCCTGACGAGCAGTACTTC. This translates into CSVVTLAGGPDEQYF.

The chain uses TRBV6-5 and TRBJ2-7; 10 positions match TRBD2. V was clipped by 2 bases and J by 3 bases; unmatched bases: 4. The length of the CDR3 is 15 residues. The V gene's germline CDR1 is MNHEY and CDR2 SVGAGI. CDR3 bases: TGTGCCAGCAGTTACGGTCTAGCGGGAGTCTACGAGCAGTACTTC. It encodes CASSYGLAGVYEQYF.

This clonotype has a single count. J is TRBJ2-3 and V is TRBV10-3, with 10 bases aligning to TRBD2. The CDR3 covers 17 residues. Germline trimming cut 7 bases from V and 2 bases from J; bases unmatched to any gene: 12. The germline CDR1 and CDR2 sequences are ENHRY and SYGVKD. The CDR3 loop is CAIKIGTSDEYTDTQYF. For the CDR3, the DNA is TGTGCCATCAAAATCGGGACTAGCGACGAATACACAGATACGCAGTATTTT.

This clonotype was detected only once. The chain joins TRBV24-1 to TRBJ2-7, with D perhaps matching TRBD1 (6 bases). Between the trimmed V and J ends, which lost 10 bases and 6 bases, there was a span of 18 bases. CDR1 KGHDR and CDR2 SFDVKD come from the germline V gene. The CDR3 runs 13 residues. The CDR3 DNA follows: TGTGCCACAGCTGAACAGGGTCTTAGCGAGCAGTACTTC. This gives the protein CATAEQGLSEQYF.

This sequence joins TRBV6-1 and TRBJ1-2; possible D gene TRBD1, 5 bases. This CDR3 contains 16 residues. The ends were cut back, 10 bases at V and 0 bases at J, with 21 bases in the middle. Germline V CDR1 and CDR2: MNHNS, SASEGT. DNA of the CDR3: TGTGCCATCAAGGTCGACCCCGGGGGTCCTAACTATGGCTACACCTTC. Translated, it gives CAIKVDPGGPNYGYTF.

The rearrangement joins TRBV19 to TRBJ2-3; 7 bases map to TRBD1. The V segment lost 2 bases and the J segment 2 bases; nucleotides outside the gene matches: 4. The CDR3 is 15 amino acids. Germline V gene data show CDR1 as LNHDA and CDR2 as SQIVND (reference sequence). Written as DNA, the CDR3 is TGTGCCAGTAGTATAACAGGGGCAAACACAGATACGCAGTATTTT. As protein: CASSITGANTDTQYF.